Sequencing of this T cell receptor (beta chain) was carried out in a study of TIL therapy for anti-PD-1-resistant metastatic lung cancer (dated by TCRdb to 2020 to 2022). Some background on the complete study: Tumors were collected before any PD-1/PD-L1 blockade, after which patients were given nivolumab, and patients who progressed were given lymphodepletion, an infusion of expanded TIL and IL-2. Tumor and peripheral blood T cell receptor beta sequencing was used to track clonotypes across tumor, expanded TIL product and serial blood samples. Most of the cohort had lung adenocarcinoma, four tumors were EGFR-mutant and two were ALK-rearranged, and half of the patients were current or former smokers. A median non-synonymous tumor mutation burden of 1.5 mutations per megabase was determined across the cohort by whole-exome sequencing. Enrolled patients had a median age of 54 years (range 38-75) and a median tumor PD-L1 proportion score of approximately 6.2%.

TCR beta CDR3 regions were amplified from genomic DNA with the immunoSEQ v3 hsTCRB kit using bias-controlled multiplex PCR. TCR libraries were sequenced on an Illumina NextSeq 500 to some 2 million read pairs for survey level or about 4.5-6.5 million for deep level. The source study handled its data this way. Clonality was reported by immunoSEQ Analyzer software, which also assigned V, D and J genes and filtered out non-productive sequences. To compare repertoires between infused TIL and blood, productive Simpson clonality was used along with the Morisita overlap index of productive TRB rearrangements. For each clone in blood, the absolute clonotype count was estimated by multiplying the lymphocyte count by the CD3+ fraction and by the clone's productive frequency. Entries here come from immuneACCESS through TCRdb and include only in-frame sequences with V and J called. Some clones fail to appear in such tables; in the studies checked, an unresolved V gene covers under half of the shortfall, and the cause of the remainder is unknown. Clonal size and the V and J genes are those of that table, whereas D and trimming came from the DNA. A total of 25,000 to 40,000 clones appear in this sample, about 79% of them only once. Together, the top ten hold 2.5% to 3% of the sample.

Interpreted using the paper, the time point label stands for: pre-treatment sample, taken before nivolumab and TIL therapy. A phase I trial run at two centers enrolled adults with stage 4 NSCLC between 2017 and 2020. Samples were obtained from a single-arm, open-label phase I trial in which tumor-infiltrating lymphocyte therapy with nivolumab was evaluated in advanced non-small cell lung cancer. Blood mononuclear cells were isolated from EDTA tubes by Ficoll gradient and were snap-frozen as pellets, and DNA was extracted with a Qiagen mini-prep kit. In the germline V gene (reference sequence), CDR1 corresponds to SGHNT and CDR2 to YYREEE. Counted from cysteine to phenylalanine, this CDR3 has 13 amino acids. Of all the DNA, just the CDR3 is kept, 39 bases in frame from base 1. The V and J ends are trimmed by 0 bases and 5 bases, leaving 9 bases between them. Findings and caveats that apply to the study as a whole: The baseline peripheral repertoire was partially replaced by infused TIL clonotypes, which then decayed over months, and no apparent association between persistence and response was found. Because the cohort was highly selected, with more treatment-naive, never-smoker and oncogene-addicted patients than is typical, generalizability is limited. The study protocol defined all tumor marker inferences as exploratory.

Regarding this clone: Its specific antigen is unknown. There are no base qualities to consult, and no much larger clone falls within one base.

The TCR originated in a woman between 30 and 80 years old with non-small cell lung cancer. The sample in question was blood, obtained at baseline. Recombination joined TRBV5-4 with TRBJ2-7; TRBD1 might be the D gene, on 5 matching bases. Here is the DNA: TGTGCCAGCAGCTTGGGCCTGACAGACGAGCAGTACTTC. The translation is CASSLGLTDEQYF.